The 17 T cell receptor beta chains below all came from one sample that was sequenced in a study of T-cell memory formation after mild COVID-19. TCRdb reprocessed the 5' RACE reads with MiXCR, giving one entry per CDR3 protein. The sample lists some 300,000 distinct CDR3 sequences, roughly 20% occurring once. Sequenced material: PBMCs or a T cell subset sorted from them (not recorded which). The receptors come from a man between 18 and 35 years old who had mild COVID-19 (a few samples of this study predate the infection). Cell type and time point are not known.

This chain's CDR3 is CASSSGALEQYV. DNA for the CDR3: TGTGCCAGCAGTTCAGGGGCGCTCGAGCAGTACGTC. The rearrangement joins TRBV6-2 or TRBV6-3 to TRBJ2-7, with D possibly TRBD1 on 6 matching bases. Germline CDR1 is MNHEY and CDR2 is SVGEGT. Trimming pared 4 bases from V and 6 bases from J, leaving 10 bases between. The CDR3 length is 12 residues.

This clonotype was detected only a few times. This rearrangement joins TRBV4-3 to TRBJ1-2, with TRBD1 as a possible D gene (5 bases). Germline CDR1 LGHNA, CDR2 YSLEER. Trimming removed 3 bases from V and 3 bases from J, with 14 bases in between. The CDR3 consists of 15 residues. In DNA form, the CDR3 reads TGCGCCAGCAGCCAGGAACCGGGACCCGACTATGGCTACACCTTC. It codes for CASSQEPGPDYGYTF.

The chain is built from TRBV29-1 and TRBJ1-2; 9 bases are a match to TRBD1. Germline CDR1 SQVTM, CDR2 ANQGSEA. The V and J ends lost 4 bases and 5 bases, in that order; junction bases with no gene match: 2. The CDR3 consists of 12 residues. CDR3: CSVVGTGYGYTF. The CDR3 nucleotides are TGCAGCGTTGTAGGGACAGGGTATGGCTACACCTTC.

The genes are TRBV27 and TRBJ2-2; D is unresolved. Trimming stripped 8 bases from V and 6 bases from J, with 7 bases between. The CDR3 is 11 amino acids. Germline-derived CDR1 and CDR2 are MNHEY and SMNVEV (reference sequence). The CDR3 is CASYWSGELFF. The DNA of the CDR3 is TGTGCCAGCTATTGGTCCGGGGAGCTGTTTTTT.

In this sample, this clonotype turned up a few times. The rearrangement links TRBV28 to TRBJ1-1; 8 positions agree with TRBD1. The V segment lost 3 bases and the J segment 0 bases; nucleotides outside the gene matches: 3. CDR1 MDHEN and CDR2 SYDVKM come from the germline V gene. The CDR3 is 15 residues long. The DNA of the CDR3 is TGTGCCAGCAGTTTCGGGGACAGGTTGAACACTGAAGCTTTCTTT. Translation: CASSFGDRLNTEAFF.

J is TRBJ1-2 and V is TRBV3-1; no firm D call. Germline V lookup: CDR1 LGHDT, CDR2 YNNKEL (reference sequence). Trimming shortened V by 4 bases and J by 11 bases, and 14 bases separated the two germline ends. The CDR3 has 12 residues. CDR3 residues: CASSLETGNYTF. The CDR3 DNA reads TGTGCCAGCAGCCTCGAGACGGGGAATTACACCTTC. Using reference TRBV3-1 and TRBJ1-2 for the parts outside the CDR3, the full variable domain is DTAVSQTPKYLVTQMGNDKSIKCEQNLGHDTMYWYKQDSKKFLKIMFSYNNKELIINETVPNRFSPKSPDKAHLNLHINSLELGDSAVYFCASSLETGNYTFGSGTRLTVV.

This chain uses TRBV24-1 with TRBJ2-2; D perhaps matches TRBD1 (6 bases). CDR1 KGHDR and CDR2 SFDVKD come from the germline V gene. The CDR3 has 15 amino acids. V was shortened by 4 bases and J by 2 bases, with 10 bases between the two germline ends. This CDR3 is CATSDPRGNTGELFF. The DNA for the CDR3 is TGTGCCACCAGTGACCCCAGGGGAAACACCGGGGAGCTGTTTTTT.

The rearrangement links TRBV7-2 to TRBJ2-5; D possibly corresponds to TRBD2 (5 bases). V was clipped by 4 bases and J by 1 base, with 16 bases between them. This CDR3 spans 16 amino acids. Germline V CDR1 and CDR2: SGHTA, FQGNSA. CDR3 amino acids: CASSYRRGSPQETQYF. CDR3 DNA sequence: TGTGCCAGCAGCTATCGACGGGGATCCCCCCAAGAGACCCAGTACTTC.

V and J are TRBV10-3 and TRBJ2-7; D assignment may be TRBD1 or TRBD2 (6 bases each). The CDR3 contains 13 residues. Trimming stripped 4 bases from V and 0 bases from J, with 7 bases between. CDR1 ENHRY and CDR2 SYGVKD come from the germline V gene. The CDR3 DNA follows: TGTGCCATCAGTGCGGGGGCCTCCTACGAGCAGTACTTC. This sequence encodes CAISAGASYEQYF.

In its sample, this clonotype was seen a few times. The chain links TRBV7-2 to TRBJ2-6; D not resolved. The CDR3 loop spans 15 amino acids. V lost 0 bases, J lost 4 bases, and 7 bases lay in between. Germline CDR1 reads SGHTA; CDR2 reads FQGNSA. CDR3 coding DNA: TGTGCCAGCAGCTTAGCCGTAACCGGGGCCAACGTCCTGACTTTC. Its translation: CASSLAVTGANVLTF. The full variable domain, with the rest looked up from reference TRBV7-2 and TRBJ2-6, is GAGVSQSPSNKVTEKGKDVELRCDPISGHTALYWYRQSLGQGLEFLIYFQGNSAPDKSGLPSDRFSAERTGGSVSTLTIQRTQQEDSAVYLCASSLAVTGANVLTFGAGSRLTVL.

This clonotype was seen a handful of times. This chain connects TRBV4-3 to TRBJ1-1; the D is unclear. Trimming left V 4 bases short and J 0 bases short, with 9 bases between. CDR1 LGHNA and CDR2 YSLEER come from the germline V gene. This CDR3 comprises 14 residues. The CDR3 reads CASSPNRLNTEAFF. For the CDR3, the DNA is TGCGCCAGCAGCCCGAACCGATTGAACACTGAAGCTTTCTTT.

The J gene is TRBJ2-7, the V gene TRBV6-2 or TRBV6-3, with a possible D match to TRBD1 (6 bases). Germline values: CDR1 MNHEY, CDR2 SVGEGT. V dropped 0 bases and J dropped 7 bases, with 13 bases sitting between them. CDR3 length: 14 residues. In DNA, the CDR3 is TGTGCCAGCAGTTACTCCAGGGGAACAGGAGAGCAGTACTTC. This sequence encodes CASSYSRGTGEQYF.

The CDR3 DNA reads as TGTGCCAGCAGCCCCCAGGCCACAGTAGCATTCTTC. It yields the protein CASSPQATVAFF. The chain combines TRBV7-2 with TRBJ2-1, with no clear D. Per germline, CDR1 SGHTA and CDR2 FQGNSA. There are 12 residues in the CDR3. The V end was cut by 5 bases, the J end by 16 bases, with 18 bases between.

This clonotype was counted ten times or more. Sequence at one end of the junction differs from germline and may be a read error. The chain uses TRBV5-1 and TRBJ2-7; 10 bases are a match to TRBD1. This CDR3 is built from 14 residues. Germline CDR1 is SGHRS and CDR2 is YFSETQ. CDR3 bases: TGTGCCAGCAGCTTAGGACAGGGGGCCTACGAGCAGTACTTC. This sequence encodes CASSLGQGAYEQYF.

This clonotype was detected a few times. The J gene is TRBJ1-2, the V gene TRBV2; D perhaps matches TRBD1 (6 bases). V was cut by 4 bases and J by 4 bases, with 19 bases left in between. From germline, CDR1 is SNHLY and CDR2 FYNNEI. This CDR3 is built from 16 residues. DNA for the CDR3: TGTGCCAGCAGTGGAAGACAGGCGCATTTGGGCTATGGCTACACCTTC. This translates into CASSGRQAHLGYGYTF.

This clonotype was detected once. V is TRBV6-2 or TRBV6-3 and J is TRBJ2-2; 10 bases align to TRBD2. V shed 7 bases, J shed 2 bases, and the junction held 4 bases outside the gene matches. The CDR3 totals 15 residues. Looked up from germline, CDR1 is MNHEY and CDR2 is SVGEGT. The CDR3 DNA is TGTGCCAGCACCATAGCGGGGGGAAACACCGGGGAGCTGTTTTTT. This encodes CASTIAGGNTGELFF.

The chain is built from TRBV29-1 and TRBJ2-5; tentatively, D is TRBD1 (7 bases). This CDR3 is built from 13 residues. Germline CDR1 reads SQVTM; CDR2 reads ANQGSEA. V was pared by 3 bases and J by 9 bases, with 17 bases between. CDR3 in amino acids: CSVERSGGRSQYF. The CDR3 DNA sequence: TGCAGCGTTGAGAGGTCAGGGGGGAGGTCCCAGTACTTC.